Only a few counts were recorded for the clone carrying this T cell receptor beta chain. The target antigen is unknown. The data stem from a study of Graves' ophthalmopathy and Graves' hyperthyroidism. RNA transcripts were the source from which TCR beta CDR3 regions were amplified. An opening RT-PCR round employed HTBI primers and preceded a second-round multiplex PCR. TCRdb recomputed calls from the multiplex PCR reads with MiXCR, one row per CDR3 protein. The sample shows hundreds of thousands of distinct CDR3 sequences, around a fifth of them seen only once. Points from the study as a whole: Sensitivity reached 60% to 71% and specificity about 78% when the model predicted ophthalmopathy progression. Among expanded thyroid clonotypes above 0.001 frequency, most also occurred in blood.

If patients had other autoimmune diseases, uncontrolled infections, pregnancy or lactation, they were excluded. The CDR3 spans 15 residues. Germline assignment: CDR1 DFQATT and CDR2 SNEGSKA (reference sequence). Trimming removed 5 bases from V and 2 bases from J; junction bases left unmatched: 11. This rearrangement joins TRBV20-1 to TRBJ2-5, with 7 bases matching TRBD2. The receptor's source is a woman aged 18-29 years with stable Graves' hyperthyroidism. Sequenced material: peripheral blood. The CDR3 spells CSAAPPSGTQETQYF. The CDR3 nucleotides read TGCAGTGCTGCCCCCCCTAGCGGTACTCAAGAGACCCAGTACTTC.